This T cell receptor (beta chain) emerged from a study of blood T cell repertoires in COVID-19. Study-wide context: The study drew acute and convalescent COVID-19 samples from the United States, Italy and Spain. T cells, B-cell-depleted T cells, or PBMCs supplied cDNA or gDNA.

Under the authors' procedure: Scientists estimated how many nucleated cells there were by amplifying reference gene primers. Clones were sequenced by immunoSEQ multiplex PCR, and TCRdb holds only the in-frame ones, with some missing. V and J calls and clone size follow that table, whereas D and trimming were derived from the DNA. The table has 65,000 to 80,000 clones, roughly 90% seen once. CDR3 length equals 15 residues. After removal of 5 bases from V and 8 bases from J, the junction contained 7 bases not matched to a gene. Germline CDR1 is MDHEN and CDR2 is SYDVKM. Source material: peripheral blood. The chain uses TRBV28 and TRBJ2-4, with 12 positions matching TRBD2. This clonotype was obtained from an elderly man in a cohort sampled during active COVID-19. CDR3 sequence: CASSPSGGAADIQYF. CDR3 in DNA: TGTGCCAGCAGTCCTAGCGGGGGGGCTGCGGACATTCAGTACTTC.